This TCR beta chain was sequenced during a study of naive and memory T cell subsets. Treatment meaning: skin biopsy from PPD injection site in Mantoux-positive individual. Cells were not sorted; total RNA input targeted about 1 to 1000 ng. The library had UMIs added by 3' ligation of an oligonucleotide to TCR cDNA. Individuals with a positive Mantoux test gave biopsies from PPD-injected skin. A remark on this clonotype: What it recognizes is unknown. An end of the junction does not agree with germline; a read error may underlie this.

The CDR3 totals 19 residues. The germline gives CDR1 SGHVS, CDR2 FNYEAQ. Study-wide findings and caveats: TCR transcript changes with activation or differentiation may affect this RNA method.

Reverse transcription of blood and skin TCR RNA was primed at alpha and beta constant regions. The SP2 primer and nested alpha and beta constant region primers amplified ligated cDNA in four rounds. In TCRdb, the UMI-ligation and nested PCR reads were re-called with MiXCR into one record per CDR3 protein. Among about 18,000 distinct CDR3 sequences listed, 9.5% were seen once. This receptor was obtained from an adult in good health. This sequence joins TRBV7-6 and TRBJ1-2, with 9 bases that match TRBD1. This material consisted of skin, taken from a tuberculin skin test site. The CDR3 nucleotides read TGTGCCAGCAGCTTATATCCGGGACAGGGCGTTACCCGTAACTATGGCGACACCTTC. It translates to CASSLYPGQGVTRNYGDTF.